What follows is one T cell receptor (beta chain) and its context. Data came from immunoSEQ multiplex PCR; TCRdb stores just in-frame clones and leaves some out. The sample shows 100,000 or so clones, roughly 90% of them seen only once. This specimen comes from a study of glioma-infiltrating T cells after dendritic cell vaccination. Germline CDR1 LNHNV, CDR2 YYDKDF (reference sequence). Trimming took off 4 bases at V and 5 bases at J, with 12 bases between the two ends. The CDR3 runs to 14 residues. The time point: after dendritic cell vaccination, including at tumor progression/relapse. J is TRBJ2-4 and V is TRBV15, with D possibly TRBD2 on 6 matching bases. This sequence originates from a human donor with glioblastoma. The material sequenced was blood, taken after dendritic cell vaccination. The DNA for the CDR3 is TGTGCCACCAGCACCGGCGGGGATCAAAACATTCAGTACTTC. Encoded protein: CATSTGGDQNIQYF.